Detailed here is one T cell receptor beta chain. This record comes from a study of CD8 T cells in Susac syndrome. The multiple sclerosis controls were treatment-naive patients, and their relapsing-remitting disease was stable or active. TEMRA cells were FACS-enriched, while CD8+ and CD4+ T cells were negatively isolated. With 4 bases removed from V and 5 bases from J, the gap between germline ends came to 8 bases. The CDR3 is 11 amino acids. Germline values: CDR1 SQVTM, CDR2 ANQGSEA. RNA was extracted with the RNeasy kit, and a quantity of roughly 0.5 to 1 ug was reverse transcribed using random hexamers. TCRdb reanalysed the immunoSEQ multiplex PCR reads using MiXCR and keeps one entry per CDR3 protein. The sample has approximately 300,000 distinct CDR3 sequences; approximately 85% are singletons.

The source of this sequence is a human donor with multiple sclerosis. The sequencing input was CD8+ T cells from PBMCs. The genes are TRBV29-1 and TRBJ1-1; no firm D call. CDR3 residues: CSVAGPTEAFF. The CDR3 nucleotides read TGCAGCGTTGCCGGGCCGACTGAAGCTTTCTTT.